The 32 T cell receptor beta chains listed next were all sequenced from one sample in a study of cytomegalovirus exposure and HLA in healthy donors. Both 60 Vbeta primers and 13 Jbeta primers went into the PCR. Produced via immunoSEQ multiplex PCR; TCRdb's table is partial and in-frame only. The sample carries 75,000 to 90,000 clones, around 76% recorded once. The sequenced sample was PBMCs. All receptors come from a male donor in good health and CMV-seropositive.

The V gene is TRBV6-6, the J gene TRBJ1-6; D not resolved. The germline V gene has CDR1 MNHNY and CDR2 SVGAGI (reference sequence). The CDR3 has 15 amino acids. The germline V and J ends were trimmed by 8 bases and 0 bases, with 11 bases remaining between them. This CDR3 is CASVSGSSYNSPLHF. The DNA of the CDR3 is TGTGCCAGCGTTAGTGGTAGCTCCTATAATTCACCCCTCCACTTT.

The chain has TRBV4-1 and TRBJ1-6; possibly TRBD1 for D (6 bases). CDR1 is MGHRA, CDR2 YSYEKL, per germline. V was cut by 1 base and J by 4 bases, with 17 bases left in between. This CDR3 has 18 residues. In DNA, the CDR3 is TGCGCCAGCAGCCAAGCCGGGACACTTGGCGGGTATAATTCACCCCTCCACTTT. As protein: CASSQAGTLGGYNSPLHF.

For the CDR3, the DNA is TGCGCCAGCAGCCAAGCAGGGTTTCGCCAGCCCCAGCATTTT. This translates into CASSQAGFRQPQHF. This sequence joins TRBV4-1 and TRBJ1-5; D perhaps matches TRBD1 (5 bases). Germline values: CDR1 MGHRA, CDR2 YSYEKL. V was shortened by 1 base and J by 7 bases, with 11 bases between the two germline ends. The length of the CDR3 is 14 residues.

As DNA, the CDR3 is TGTGCCAGCAGCGCGGACAGTTGGAATTCACCCCTCCACTTT. Residues: CASSADSWNSPLHF. The chain employs TRBV7-9 and TRBJ1-6; weak D call: TRBD1 (6 bases). The CDR3 loop spans 14 amino acids. Germline V gives CDR1 SEHNR, CDR2 FQNEAQ (reference sequence). Trimming removed 5 bases at V and 7 bases at J, with 12 bases between. Variable domain in full (rest from reference TRBV7-9 and TRBJ1-6): DTGVSQNPRHKITKRGQNVTFRCDPISEHNRLYWYRQTLGQGPEFLTYFQNEAQLEKSRLLSDRFSAERPKGSFSTLEIQRTEQGDSAMYLCASSADSWNSPLHFGNGTRLTVT.

J is TRBJ1-4 and V is TRBV6-5, with D hard to call. Germline CDR1 reads MNHEY; CDR2 reads SVGAGI. The CDR3 loop spans 15 amino acids. The ends were cut back, 6 bases at V and 0 bases at J, with 11 bases in the middle. The CDR3 loop reads CASSRDIATNEKLFF. CDR3 in DNA: TGTGCCAGCAGCCGAGACATTGCAACTAATGAAAAACTGTTTTTT.

V usage is TRBV5-1 and J usage is TRBJ2-6; a weak D match, TRBD1 (6 bases). The CDR3 is 16 amino acids. Between the trimmed V and J ends, which lost 6 bases and 4 bases, there was a span of 17 bases. Germline V gives CDR1 SGHRS, CDR2 YFSETQ. CDR3 nucleotide sequence: TGCGCCAGCATCCAGGGGCCCGCGACGGGGGCCAACGTCCTGACTTTC. Its protein product is CASIQGPATGANVLTF.

CDR3 nucleotides: TGTGCCAGCTCACCACCGACTAGCGGGGGACACAATGAGCAGTTCTTC. Amino acid sequence: CASSPPTSGGHNEQFF. V is TRBV18 and J is TRBJ2-1, with TRBD2 identical over 12 bases. The CDR3 contains 16 residues. Per germline, CDR1 KGHSH and CDR2 LQKENI. Unmatched junction bases numbered 2, after V lost 0 bases and J lost 5 bases.

The rearrangement joins TRBV10-3 to TRBJ2-1, with D possibly being TRBD2 (6 bases). In germline, CDR1 is ENHRY, CDR2 SYGVKD. Trimming removed 3 bases at V and 9 bases at J, with 15 bases between. The CDR3 sequence is 14 residues long. The DNA for the CDR3 is TGTGCCATCAGTGAAAGACTAGTTGGTACTGAGCAGTTCTTC. The encoded protein is CAISERLVGTEQFF.

The DNA of the CDR3 is TGTGCCAGCAGCTCCGGGACAGGGGGAGGAAAGACCCAGTACTTC. Its protein product is CASSSGTGGGKTQYF. The chain joins TRBV5-4 to TRBJ2-5; 11 nucleotides align to TRBD1. The V gene end was trimmed by 3 bases and the J gene end by 6 bases; junction bases not matched to a gene: 7. The CDR3 is 15 residues long. The germline gives CDR1 SGHNT, CDR2 YYREEE (reference sequence).

The chain couples TRBV7-2 to TRBJ2-2; 9 bases agree with TRBD2. The germline gives CDR1 SGHTA, CDR2 FQGNSA. This CDR3 spans 15 amino acids. After removal of 6 bases from V and 1 base from J, the junction contained 3 bases not matched to a gene. The CDR3 here is CASSQAGGNTGELFF. The CDR3 coding sequence is TGTGCCAGCAGTCAAGCGGGAGGGAACACCGGGGAGCTGTTTTTT.

The chain links TRBV9 to TRBJ2-3; D not certain. Per germline, CDR1 SGDLS and CDR2 YYNGEE. The CDR3 is 12 residues long. V was shortened by 4 bases and J by 2 bases, with 5 bases between the two germline ends. CDR3 coding DNA: TGTGCCAGCAGCTTATTCACAGATACGCAGTATTTT. It encodes CASSLFTDTQYF.

The CDR3 nucleotides read TGTGCCAGCAGCTTGGCTAGCGAGGCCTACGAGCAGTACTTC. Translating gives CASSLASEAYEQYF. The chain combines TRBV7-2 with TRBJ2-7; possible D gene TRBD2, 6 bases. The germline gives CDR1 SGHTA, CDR2 FQGNSA. The length of the CDR3 is 14 residues. With 3 bases removed from V and 2 bases from J, the gap between germline ends came to 11 bases.

The chain couples TRBV20-1 to TRBJ1-1, with D tentatively TRBD1 (5 bases). The CDR3 length is 11 residues. Between the trimmed V and J ends, which lost 5 bases and 10 bases, there was a span of 14 bases. Germline CDR1 DFQATT, CDR2 SNEGSKA (reference sequence). CDR3 residues: CSAPFGGSAFF. The CDR3 bases are TGCAGTGCTCCCTTCGGGGGTTCAGCTTTCTTT.

Regarding this clone: At one end, the junction sequence differs from germline, possibly due to a read error. The rearrangement links TRBV4-1 to TRBJ2-3, with a possible D match to TRBD2 (6 bases). Germline V gene lookup returns CDR1 MGHRA and CDR2 YSYEKL. The CDR3 is made up of 14 amino acids. CDR3 amino acids: CASSKEGSKDTQYF. The DNA of the CDR3 is TGCGCCAGCAGCAAGGAGGGAAGCAAAGATACGCAGTATTTT.

The chain recombines TRBV5-1 with TRBJ2-3; the D gene is possibly TRBD2 (5 bases). V was pared by 4 bases and J by 4 bases, with 13 bases between. The CDR3 has 14 amino acids. Germline lookup yields CDR1 SGHRS and CDR2 YFSETQ. The CDR3 region has the DNA TGCGCCAGCAGCCAGCCGGCGGGCGCAGATACGCAGTATTTT. Encoded protein: CASSQPAGADTQYF.

The chain joins TRBV5-1 to TRBJ2-5; 9 bases are shared with TRBD2. The CDR3 runs 17 residues. The V gene end was trimmed by 0 bases and the J gene end by 6 bases; junction bases not matched to a gene: 12. Germline V CDR1 and CDR2: SGHRS, YFSETQ. CDR3 bases: TGCGCCAGCAGCTTGGCCAGCTCTAGCGGGGTCCGACAGACCCAGTACTTC. Translating gives CASSLASSSGVRQTQYF.

This chain links TRBV7-6 with TRBJ2-7; tentatively, D is TRBD2 (6 bases). Looked up from germline, CDR1 is SGHVS and CDR2 is FNYEAQ. The CDR3 runs to 15 residues. Trimming took off 1 base at V and 0 bases at J, with 10 bases between the two ends. The CDR3 DNA is TGTGCCAGCAGCTTAGGCGGGGCGAGCTCCTACGAGCAGTACTTC. It encodes CASSLGGASSYEQYF.

This clone turned up a few times. The chain links TRBV30 to TRBJ1-6, with 7 bases identical to TRBD1. Unmatched junction bases numbered 6, after V lost 5 bases and J lost 5 bases. This CDR3 has 14 residues. The V gene's germline CDR1 is GTSNPN and CDR2 SVGIG (reference sequence). The CDR3 sequence is CAWSRDSNNSPLHF. The DNA of the CDR3 is TGTGCCTGGTCCCGGGACAGTAATAATTCACCCCTCCACTTT.

The chain couples TRBV10-3 to TRBJ2-3; 7 positions match TRBD2. The CDR3 consists of 14 residues. The trim removed 10 bases at V and 2 bases at J, leaving 9 bases unmatched. CDR1 is ENHRY and CDR2 is SYGVKD in the germline V gene. The chain's CDR3 is CATNLAENTDTQYF. CDR3 nucleotide sequence: TGTGCCACCAATCTAGCGGAAAACACAGATACGCAGTATTTT.

V usage is TRBV28 and J usage is TRBJ1-2; D is possibly TRBD1 (5 bases). The CDR3 runs 12 residues. Germline V gene sequence: CDR1 MDHEN, CDR2 SYDVKM. V was pared by 2 bases and J by 8 bases, with 9 bases between. CDR3 loop: CASSLQRGGYTF. CDR3 nucleotides: TGTGCCAGCAGTTTACAGCGGGGGGGCTACACCTTC.

This clone was seen a few times. V gene TRBV6-4 combines with J gene TRBJ1-6, with 11 bases fitting TRBD1. Germline CDR1 reads MRHNA; CDR2 reads SNTAGT. V dropped 6 bases and J dropped 8; count of bases not matched to a gene: 6. The CDR3 is 15 amino acids. The CDR3 nucleotides read TGTGCCAGCAGCAGGACAGGGGGCTGGTATTCACCCCTCCACTTT. The encoded protein is CASSRTGGWYSPLHF.

The rearrangement joins TRBV7-2 to TRBJ1-6; 7 nucleotides line up with TRBD1. The CDR3 sequence is 16 residues long. The V and J ends lost 6 bases and 10 bases, in that order; junction bases with no gene match: 15. Germline CDR1 is SGHTA and CDR2 is FQGNSA. The CDR3 bases are TGTGCCAGCAGTCGGACAGGAAGAGTTTCGGGCTCACCCCTCCACTTT. This translates into CASSRTGRVSGSPLHF.

This chain joins TRBV7-8 and TRBJ1-5, with TRBD1 as a possible D gene (6 bases). The CDR3 has 16 residues. Germline assignment: CDR1 SGHVS and CDR2 FQNEAQ. V lost 4 bases, J lost 6 bases, and 19 bases lay in between. The CDR3 here is CASSSGGAGDRQPQHF. CDR3 coding DNA: TGTGCCAGCAGCTCGGGCGGAGCAGGGGACCGTCAGCCCCAGCATTTT.

The chain carries TRBV11-2 and TRBJ2-7, with D possibly matching TRBD2 (5 bases). Trimming stripped 5 bases from V and 3 bases from J, with 20 bases between. CDR3 size: 16 residues. The germline CDR1 and CDR2 sequences are SGHAT and FQNNGV. CDR3 sequence reads: CASSTRFGGGNYEQYF. DNA for the CDR3: TGTGCCAGCAGCACCAGGTTTGGAGGCGGAAACTACGAGCAGTACTTC.

The chain recombines TRBV18 with TRBJ2-3; tentatively, D is TRBD1 (6 bases). CDR1 and CDR2 (germline): KGHSH, LQKENI. V was clipped by 2 bases and J by 2 bases, with 11 bases between them. This CDR3 contains 15 residues. The CDR3 spells CASSPDYRVTDTQYF. The CDR3 nucleotides are TGTGCCAGCTCACCAGATTACAGGGTCACAGATACGCAGTATTTT.

The CDR3 region is CASSRRDLGARRQYF. The CDR3 bases are TGTGCCAGCTCCCGGCGGGACCTGGGAGCACGCCGGCAGTACTTC. V usage is TRBV6-5 and J usage is TRBJ2-7; maybe TRBD2 (6 bases). V shed 8 bases and J shed 9 bases, with 26 bases lying between them. The germline V gene has CDR1 MNHEY and CDR2 SVGAGI. The CDR3 has 15 amino acids.

The gene calls are TRBV28 and TRBJ2-7, with D possibly being TRBD1 (6 bases). V was shortened by 6 bases and J by 3 bases, with 21 bases between the two germline ends. The CDR3 contains 16 residues. The germline V gene has CDR1 MDHEN and CDR2 SYDVKM. The CDR3 loop reads CASRIRQDTTLYEQYF. Here the CDR3 DNA reads TGTGCCAGCAGAATACGACAGGACACGACCCTCTACGAGCAGTACTTC. The full variable domain, in which reference TRBV28 and TRBJ2-7 provide the parts outside the CDR3, is DVKVTQSSRYLVKRTGEKVFLECVQDMDHENMFWYRQDPGLGLRLIYFSYDVKMKEKGDIPEGYSVSREKKERFSLILESASTNQTSMYLCASRIRQDTTLYEQYFGPGTRLTVT.

The chain is built from TRBV6-5 and TRBJ2-5; 7 bases map to TRBD2. J lost 7 bases, V lost 0 bases, and 11 bases had no gene match. There are 16 residues in the CDR3. Germline V gene data show CDR1 as MNHEY and CDR2 as SVGAGI. CDR3 in amino acids: CASSYSIAGVEGTQYF. For the CDR3, the DNA is TGTGCCAGCAGTTACTCGATCGCGGGAGTCGAGGGGACCCAGTACTTC.

The rearrangement uses TRBV27 and TRBJ2-7, with D maybe TRBD2 (6 bases). The CDR3 loop spans 15 amino acids. Looked up from germline, CDR1 is MNHEY and CDR2 is SMNVEV (reference sequence). Trimming took 4 bases from V and 4 from J, leaving 17 bases between them. For the CDR3, the DNA is TGTGCCAGCAGTTCCGCCTGGGGGGAGTTGTACGAGCAGTACTTC. Its translation is CASSSAWGELYEQYF.

The rearrangement links TRBV28 to TRBJ2-1; D remains ambiguous. V lost 5 bases and J lost 2, with 16 bases in between. In germline, CDR1 is MDHEN, CDR2 SYDVKM. This CDR3 contains 16 residues. CDR3 DNA sequence: TGTGCCAGCAGTCCCTTGGTAGCCGCCCCCTACAATGAGCAGTTCTTC. This sequence encodes CASSPLVAAPYNEQFF. The full variable domain, in which reference TRBV28 and TRBJ2-1 provide the parts outside the CDR3, is DVKVTQSSRYLVKRTGEKVFLECVQDMDHENMFWYRQDPGLGLRLIYFSYDVKMKEKGDIPEGYSVSREKKERFSLILESASTNQTSMYLCASSPLVAAPYNEQFFGPGTRLTVL.

The chain carries TRBV27 and TRBJ2-2; 9 positions agree with TRBD1. The CDR3 is 16 amino acids. V gave up 4 bases and J gave up 1 base; unmatched junction bases: 4. CDR1 is MNHEY, CDR2 SMNVEV, per germline (reference sequence). CDR3 amino acids: CASSSGTGMNTGELFF. DNA of the CDR3: TGTGCCAGCAGTTCCGGGACAGGGATGAACACCGGGGAGCTGTTTTTT.

This clone was detected only once. The chain joins TRBV7-2 to TRBJ2-5; D perhaps matches TRBD1 (6 bases). The CDR3 covers 14 residues. CDR1 and CDR2 (germline): SGHTA, FQGNSA. Between the trimmed V and J ends, which lost 5 bases and 2 bases, there was a span of 12 bases. CDR3 protein: CASSPGQSQETQYF. CDR3 nucleotides: TGTGCCAGCAGCCCAGGACAGTCACAAGAGACCCAGTACTTC.